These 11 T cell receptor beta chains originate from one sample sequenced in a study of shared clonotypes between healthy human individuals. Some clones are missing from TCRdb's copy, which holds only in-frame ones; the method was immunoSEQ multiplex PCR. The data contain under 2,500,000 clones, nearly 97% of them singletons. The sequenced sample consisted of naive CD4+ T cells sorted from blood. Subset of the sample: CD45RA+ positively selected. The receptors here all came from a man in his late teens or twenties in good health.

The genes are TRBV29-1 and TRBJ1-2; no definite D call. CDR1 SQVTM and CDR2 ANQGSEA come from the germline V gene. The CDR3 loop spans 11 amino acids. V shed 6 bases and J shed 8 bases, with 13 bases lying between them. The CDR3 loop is CSVLRWEGYTF. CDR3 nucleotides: TGCAGCGTCCTCCGATGGGAAGGCTACACCTTC.

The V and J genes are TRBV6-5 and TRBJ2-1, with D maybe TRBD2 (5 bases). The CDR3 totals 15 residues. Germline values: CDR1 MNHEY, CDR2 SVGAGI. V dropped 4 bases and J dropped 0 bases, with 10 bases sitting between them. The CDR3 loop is CASSFERNSYNEQFF. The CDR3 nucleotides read TGTGCCAGCAGTTTTGAGCGGAACTCCTACAATGAGCAGTTCTTC.

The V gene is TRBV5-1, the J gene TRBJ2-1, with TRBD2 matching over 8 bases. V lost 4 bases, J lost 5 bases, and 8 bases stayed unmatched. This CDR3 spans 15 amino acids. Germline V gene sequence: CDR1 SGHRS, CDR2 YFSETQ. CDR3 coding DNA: TGCGCCAGCAGCGTGGAAGGGACTAGTCACAATGAGCAGTTCTTC. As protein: CASSVEGTSHNEQFF.

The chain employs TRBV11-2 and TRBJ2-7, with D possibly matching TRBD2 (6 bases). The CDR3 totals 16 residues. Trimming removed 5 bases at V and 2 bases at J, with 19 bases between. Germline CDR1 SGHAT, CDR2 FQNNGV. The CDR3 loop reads CASSRTRGTPPYEQYF. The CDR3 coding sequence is TGTGCCAGCAGCCGAACCCGAGGGACTCCACCCTACGAGCAGTACTTC.

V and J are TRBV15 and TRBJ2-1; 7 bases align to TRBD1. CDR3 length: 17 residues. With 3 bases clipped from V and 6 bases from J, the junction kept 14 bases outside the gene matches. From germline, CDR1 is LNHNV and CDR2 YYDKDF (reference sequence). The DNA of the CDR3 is TGTGCCACCAGCAGTTCTAGGGACAGAAGAAAGGGCAATGAGCAGTTCTTC. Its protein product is CATSSSRDRRKGNEQFF.

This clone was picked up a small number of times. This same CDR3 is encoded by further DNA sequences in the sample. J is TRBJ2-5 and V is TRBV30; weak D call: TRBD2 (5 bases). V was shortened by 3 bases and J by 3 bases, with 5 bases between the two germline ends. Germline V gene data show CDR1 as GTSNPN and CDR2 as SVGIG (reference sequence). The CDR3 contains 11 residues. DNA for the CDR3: TGTGCCTGGAGCGGGGAAGAGACCCAGTACTTC. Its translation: CAWSGEETQYF.

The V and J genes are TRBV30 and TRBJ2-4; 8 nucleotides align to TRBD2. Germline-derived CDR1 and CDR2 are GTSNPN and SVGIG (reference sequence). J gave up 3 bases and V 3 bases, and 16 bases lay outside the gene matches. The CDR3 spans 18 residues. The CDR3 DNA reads TGTGCCTGGAGCCCTCAGTTGAGCGGGAGTTGGGGCAAAAACATTCAGTACTTC. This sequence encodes CAWSPQLSGSWGKNIQYF. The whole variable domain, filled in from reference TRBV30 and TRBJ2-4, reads SQTIHQWPATLVQPVGSPLSLECTVEGTSNPNLYWYRQAAGRGLQLLFYSVGIGQISSEVPQNLSASRPQDRQFILSSKKLLLSDSGFYLCAWSPQLSGSWGKNIQYFGAGTRLSVL.

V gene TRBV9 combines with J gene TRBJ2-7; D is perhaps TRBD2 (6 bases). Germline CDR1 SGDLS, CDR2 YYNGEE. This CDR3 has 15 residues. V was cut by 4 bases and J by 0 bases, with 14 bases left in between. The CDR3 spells CASSTGGLPSYEQYF. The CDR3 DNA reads TGTGCCAGCAGCACAGGCGGACTACCCTCCTACGAGCAGTACTTC.

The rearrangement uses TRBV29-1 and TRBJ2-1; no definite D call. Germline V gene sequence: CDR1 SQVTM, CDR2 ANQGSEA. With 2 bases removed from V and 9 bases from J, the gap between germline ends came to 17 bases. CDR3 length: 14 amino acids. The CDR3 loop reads CSVELDLTFGEQFF. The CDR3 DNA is TGCAGCGTTGAACTGGATCTTACCTTTGGTGAGCAGTTCTTC.

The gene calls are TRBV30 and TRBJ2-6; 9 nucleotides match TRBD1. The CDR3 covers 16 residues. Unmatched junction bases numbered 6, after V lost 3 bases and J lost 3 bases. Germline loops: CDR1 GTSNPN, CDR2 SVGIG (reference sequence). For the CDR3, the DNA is TGTGCCTGGAGAAGACAGGGGGTAAATGGGGCCAACGTCCTGACTTTC. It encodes CAWRRQGVNGANVLTF.

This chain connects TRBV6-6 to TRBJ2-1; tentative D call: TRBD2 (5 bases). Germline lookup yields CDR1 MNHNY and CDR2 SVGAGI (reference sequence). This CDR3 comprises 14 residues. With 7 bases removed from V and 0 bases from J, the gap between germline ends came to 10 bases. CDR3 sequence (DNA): TGTGCCAGCACCCTAGCTCGCTCCTACAATGAGCAGTTCTTC. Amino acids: CASTLARSYNEQFF.